At least ten counts were recorded for the clone carrying this T cell receptor (beta chain). This record comes from a study of T cells in Graves' hyperthyroidism and ophthalmopathy. Amplified TCR beta CDR3 regions derived from RNA transcripts. With the HTBI primer set, the TCR CDR3 went through a first round of RT-PCR. Using its own MiXCR run on the multiplex PCR reads, TCRdb lists one record per CDR3 protein. The sample consists of 350,000 to 400,000 distinct CDR3 sequences, about 15% of them appearing once. The source is a woman aged 60-70 years with Graves' hyperthyroidism. The sequencing input was blood.

The CDR3 bases are TGCAGTGCGAGGGGACCGACGGACCACGAGCAGTACTTC. Protein: CSARGPTDHEQYF. V usage is TRBV20-1 and J usage is TRBJ2-7; D tentatively reads TRBD1 or TRBD2 (5 bases each). Per germline, CDR1 DFQATT and CDR2 SNEGSKA (reference sequence). The CDR3 is made up of 13 amino acids. Trimming left V 6 bases short and J 5 bases short, with 17 bases between.